The TCR beta chain under discussion was sequenced for a study of T cells in Graves' hyperthyroidism and ophthalmopathy. Study overall: Staff took peripheral blood when the initial diagnosis was made, before any treatment began.

Notes on the study in general: A model of 13 V-J pairs discriminated ophthalmopathy from stable hyperthyroidism. Blood held most thyroid clonotypes expanded above 0.001 frequency.

CDR3 length: 14 amino acids. V trimming: 4 bases; J trimming: 3 bases; junction bases outside the gene matches: 7. The germline CDR1 and CDR2 sequences are DFQATT and SNEGSKA (reference sequence). RNA transcripts were the template for amplifying TCR beta CDR3 regions. The TCR CDR3 first-round RT-PCR relied on the HTBI primer set. TCRdb called the multiplex PCR reads again in MiXCR, with one record for every CDR3 protein. The sample holds 690,000 or so distinct CDR3 sequences, around a sixth seen once. Lactation, pregnancy, other autoimmune disease or uncontrolled infection excluded patients. This clonotype came up many times. The target antigen is unknown.

This chain links TRBV20-1 with TRBJ2-3, with 7 positions matching TRBD1. The sequencing input was blood. The TCR was taken from a woman in her forties or fifties with Graves' hyperthyroidism that later progressed to Graves' ophthalmopathy. CDR3 DNA sequence: TGCAGTGCTAAAACAGGGGTCGGGACAGATACGCAGTATTTT. Amino acids: CSAKTGVGTDTQYF.